The 22 T cell receptor beta chains presented below share a single source sample, sequenced in a study of cytomegalovirus exposure and HLA in healthy donors. Primers for the PCR totalled 60 Vbeta and 13 Jbeta. Assay used: immunoSEQ multiplex PCR; TCRdb lists only in-frame clones, some missing. Of about 96,000 clones listed, roughly 74% were seen once; the top ten hold around 14%. Material for sequencing was PBMCs. Every receptor here comes from a woman between 65 and 79 years old in good health and CMV-seropositive.

The chain joins TRBV18 to TRBJ1-2; D unresolved. Germline CDR1 is KGHSH and CDR2 is LQKENI. The CDR3 totals 13 residues. V was cut by 6 bases and J by 2 bases, with 10 bases left in between. This CDR3 reads CASSSQQNYGYTF. The DNA for the CDR3 is TGTGCCAGCTCTTCACAGCAGAACTATGGCTACACCTTC.

To note about this clone: Germline is not matched at one junction end, which may reflect a read error. J is TRBJ2-5 and V is TRBV7-9; D remains ambiguous. The CDR3 consists of 10 residues. Looked up from germline, CDR1 is SEHNR and CDR2 is FQNEAQ (reference sequence). The CDR3 nucleotides read TGTTCCAGCAGCTCGAGTTTCGTACACTTC. Protein: CSSSSSFVHF.

This clone was seen only a few times. The gene calls are TRBV5-1 and TRBJ2-3; TRBD2 aligns across 7 bases. Germline lookup yields CDR1 SGHRS and CDR2 YFSETQ. The CDR3 extends over 14 amino acids. V shed 2 bases, J shed 10 bases, and the junction held 10 bases outside the gene matches. In DNA, the CDR3 is TGCGCCAGCAGCTTACGTCTAGCGGAGACTCCGCAGTATTTT. Its translation is CASSLRLAETPQYF.

This chain joins TRBV10-1 and TRBJ2-3; D is ambiguous. V gave up 8 bases and J gave up 1 base, with 10 bases separating them. The germline gives CDR1 WNHNN, CDR2 SYGVQD (reference sequence). This CDR3 region has 13 residues. The CDR3 DNA reads TGCGCCAGCTCCTTCCCAGGCACAGATACGCAGTATTTT. Its protein is CASSFPGTDTQYF.

V is TRBV28 and J is TRBJ2-7, with 7 positions matching TRBD2. V gave up 7 bases and J gave up 0 bases; unmatched junction bases: 18. Per germline, CDR1 MDHEN and CDR2 SYDVKM. The length of the CDR3 is 18 residues. The CDR3 coding sequence is TGTGCCAGCACTCGAGGGGCGTGGAAGCGGGGCGACTCCTACGAGCAGTACTTC. This gives the protein CASTRGAWKRGDSYEQYF.

This clone occurred a few times. V and J are TRBV10-2 and TRBJ1-5; 7 bases match TRBD1. CDR1 WSHSY and CDR2 SAAADI come from the germline V gene. Germline trimming cut 6 bases from V and 2 bases from J; bases unmatched to any gene: 10. The CDR3 extends over 16 amino acids. For the CDR3, the DNA is TGCGCCAGCAGGGGACGGGGGACAGAAGGCAATCAGCCCCAGCATTTT. Protein: CASRGRGTEGNQPQHF.

Only one count was recorded for this clone. This chain connects TRBV13 to TRBJ2-7; 7 bases match TRBD2. Germline V gene sequence: CDR1 PRHDT, CDR2 FYEKMQ (reference sequence). V lost 5 bases to trimming and J lost 2 bases; unmatched junction nucleotides: 12. The CDR3 consists of 16 residues. The DNA of the CDR3 is TGTGCCAGCAGCCCATCTCGGGCTAGCGGAACCTACGAGCAGTACTTC. The encoded protein is CASSPSRASGTYEQYF.

The V call is TRBV19, the J call TRBJ2-1; TRBD2 agrees at 9 bases. This CDR3 contains 15 residues. CDR1 LNHDA and CDR2 SQIVND come from the germline V gene (reference sequence). V shed 7 bases, J shed 4 bases, and the junction held 8 bases outside the gene matches. The CDR3 loop is CASNPSGISYNEQFF. The CDR3 nucleotides read TGTGCCAGTAACCCTAGCGGGATATCTTACAATGAGCAGTTCTTC.

The chain carries TRBV11-3 and TRBJ2-3; perhaps TRBD1 as D (6 bases). This CDR3 comprises 16 residues. Germline-derived CDR1 and CDR2 are SGHNT and YENEEA. V was trimmed by 5 bases and J by 1 base, leaving 16 bases between them. The chain's CDR3 is CASSPGVGLGTDTQYF. Written as DNA, the CDR3 is TGTGCCAGCAGCCCAGGGGTAGGGCTGGGCACAGATACGCAGTATTTT.

V usage is TRBV5-1 and J usage is TRBJ1-1, with 7 bases identical to TRBD1. The V gene end was trimmed by 4 bases and the J gene end by 1 base; junction bases not matched to a gene: 4. Germline-derived CDR1 and CDR2 are SGHRS and YFSETQ. The CDR3 spans 14 residues. The CDR3 nucleotides are TGCGCCAGCAGCGAGGGACAGCGGAACACTGAAGCTTTCTTT. It specifies CASSEGQRNTEAFF.

The chain joins TRBV23-1 to TRBJ2-7; perhaps TRBD1 as D (6 bases). Being an ORF, TRBV23-1 has a function that is uncertain. This CDR3 comprises 13 residues. Trimming pared 8 bases from V and 2 bases from J, leaving 13 bases between. The CDR3 coding sequence is TGCGCCAGCCGAGGGCAGGGGCCCTACGAGCAGTACTTC. Amino acids: CASRGQGPYEQYF.

J is TRBJ1-1 and V is TRBV2, with 7 bases matching TRBD1. The CDR3 runs 13 residues. Germline V lookup: CDR1 SNHLY, CDR2 FYNNEI. The junction had 2 bases not matched to a gene; V was cut back by 4 bases and J by 3 bases. CDR3 amino acids: CASSVQGDTEAFF. The CDR3 bases are TGTGCCAGCAGTGTGCAGGGGGACACTGAAGCTTTCTTT.

The V and J genes are TRBV28 and TRBJ2-1; TRBD2 aligns across 8 bases. The length of the CDR3 is 17 residues. The V segment lost 2 bases and the J segment 8 bases; nucleotides outside the gene matches: 14. In germline, CDR1 is MDHEN, CDR2 SYDVKM. The CDR3 DNA follows: TGTGCCAGCAGTTTACCCCTCGGAGCGGGAGTTTTATATGAGCAGTTCTTC. Protein product: CASSLPLGAGVLYEQFF.

V gene TRBV18 combines with J gene TRBJ2-1; 11 positions match TRBD1. With 6 bases clipped from V and 3 bases from J, the junction kept 4 bases outside the gene matches. This CDR3 comprises 15 residues. Germline CDR1 and CDR2: KGHSH and LQKENI. The CDR3 DNA follows: TGTGCCAGCTCCCTCGGGACAGGGGGCTACAATGAGCAGTTCTTC. It codes for CASSLGTGGYNEQFF.

Regarding this clone: The same CDR3 is also encoded by other DNA sequences in this sample. The CDR3 nucleotides are TGTGCCAGTAGTATTTTGGGGGCGACTGAAGCTTTCTTT. Translating it yields CASSILGATEAFF. This sequence joins TRBV19 and TRBJ1-1, with D perhaps matching TRBD1 (6 bases). Germline V gene lookup returns CDR1 LNHDA and CDR2 SQIVND (reference sequence). Trimming pared 3 bases from V and 5 bases from J, leaving 10 bases between. This CDR3 is built from 13 residues.

This rearrangement joins TRBV9 to TRBJ2-5; the match to TRBD1 covers 7 bases. The CDR3 runs 16 residues. V lost 4 bases to trimming and J lost 3 bases; unmatched junction nucleotides: 12. Germline V gene data show CDR1 as SGDLS and CDR2 as YYNGEE. The CDR3 protein is CASSLPLGTGEETQYF. Here the CDR3 DNA reads TGTGCCAGCAGCTTACCCCTCGGCACAGGGGAAGAGACCCAGTACTTC.

J is TRBJ2-7 and V is TRBV6-1; 12 bases agree with TRBD2. The CDR3 covers 14 residues. The germline CDR1 and CDR2 sequences are MNHNS and SASEGT. J gave up 7 bases and V 7 bases, and 8 bases lay outside the gene matches. In DNA form, the CDR3 reads TGTGCCAGCAATCGACTAGCGGGAGTCCTTGAGCAGTACTTC. Amino acid sequence: CASNRLAGVLEQYF.

This clone was detected only a few times. V and J are TRBV28 and TRBJ2-7; 7 nucleotides line up with TRBD1. CDR1 is MDHEN, CDR2 SYDVKM, per germline. V lost 6 bases to trimming and J lost 3 bases; unmatched junction nucleotides: 5. The length of the CDR3 is 13 residues. DNA of the CDR3: TGTGCCAGCAGGACAGGGTTGGGCTACGAGCAGTACTTC. Translation: CASRTGLGYEQYF. Drawing the rest from reference TRBV28 and TRBJ2-7, the complete variable domain is DVKVTQSSRYLVKRTGEKVFLECVQDMDHENMFWYRQDPGLGLRLIYFSYDVKMKEKGDIPEGYSVSREKKERFSLILESASTNQTSMYLCASRTGLGYEQYFGPGTRLTVT.

A single count supports this clone. The gene calls are TRBV20-1 and TRBJ2-7, with 7 bases matching TRBD1. Trimming at V came to 6 bases and at J to 10 bases, leaving 9 bases not matched to a gene. CDR3 size: 11 residues. Germline V CDR1 and CDR2: DFQATT, SNEGSKA (reference sequence). The CDR3 DNA reads TGCAGTGCAATCGGACAGGCCCAACAGTACTTC. Translating it yields CSAIGQAQQYF.

CDR3 DNA: TGTGCCAGCAACCGACAGAGGCAGCCCCAGCATTTT. It translates to CASNRQRQPQHF. The chain has TRBV28 and TRBJ1-5; D perhaps matches TRBD1 (5 bases). Germline CDR1 and CDR2: MDHEN and SYDVKM. Trimming pared 7 bases from V and 7 bases from J, leaving 11 bases between. The CDR3 has 12 amino acids. Combining the CDR3 with reference TRBV28 and TRBJ1-5 gives the whole variable domain DVKVTQSSRYLVKRTGEKVFLECVQDMDHENMFWYRQDPGLGLRLIYFSYDVKMKEKGDIPEGYSVSREKKERFSLILESASTNQTSMYLCASNRQRQPQHFGDGTRLSIL.

Worth noting for this clone: One end of the junction is discordant with germline, which a read error may explain. The chain is built from TRBV7-9 and TRBJ2-1; 9 bases match TRBD1. This CDR3 contains 14 residues. CDR1 and CDR2 (germline): SEHNR, FQNEAQ (reference sequence). The CDR3 spells CSSSEQGANNEQFF. The CDR3 DNA is TGTTCCAGCAGCGAACAGGGGGCCAACAATGAGCAGTTCTTC.

This rearrangement joins TRBV5-4 to TRBJ1-2; TRBD1 might be the D (6 bases). The V gene lost 4 bases and the J gene lost 8 bases, with 18 bases spanning the gap. The CDR3 length is 14 residues. CDR1 SGHNT and CDR2 YYREEE come from the germline V gene (reference sequence). The CDR3 loop is CASSPRQGLGGYTF. In DNA form, the CDR3 reads TGTGCCAGCAGCCCCCGCCAGGGGCTAGGGGGCTACACCTTC. Filled out from reference TRBV5-4 and TRBJ1-2, the complete variable domain reads ETGVTQSPTHLIKTRGQQVTLRCSSQSGHNTVSWYQQALGQGPQFIFQYYREEENGRGNFPPRFSGLQFPNYSSELNVNALELDDSALYLCASSPRQGLGGYTFGSGTRLTVV.